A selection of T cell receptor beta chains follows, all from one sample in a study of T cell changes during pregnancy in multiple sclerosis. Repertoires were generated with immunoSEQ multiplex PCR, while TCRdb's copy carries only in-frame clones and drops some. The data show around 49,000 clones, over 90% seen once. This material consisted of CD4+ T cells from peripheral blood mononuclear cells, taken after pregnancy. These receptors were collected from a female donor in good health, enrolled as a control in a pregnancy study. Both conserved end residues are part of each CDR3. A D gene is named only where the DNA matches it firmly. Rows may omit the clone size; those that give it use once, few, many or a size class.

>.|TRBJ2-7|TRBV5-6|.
CASSTGGTTYEQYF
TGTGCCAGCAGCACCGGAGGGACCACCTACGAGCAGTACTTC
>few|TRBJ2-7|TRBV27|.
CASRRTPYYEQYF
TGTGCCAGCAGGCGGACACCGTACTACGAGCAGTACTTC
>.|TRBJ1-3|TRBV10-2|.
CASGEAGNTIYF
TGCGCCAGCGGGGAGGCAGGAAACACCATATATTTT
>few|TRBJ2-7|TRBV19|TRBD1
CASSTGTGNYEQYF
TGTGCCAGTAGTACCGGGACAGGGAACTACGAGCAGTACTTC
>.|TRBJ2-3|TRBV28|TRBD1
CASTVGQSGTDTQYF
TGTGCCAGCACGGTGGGACAGTCGGGCACAGATACGCAGTATTTT
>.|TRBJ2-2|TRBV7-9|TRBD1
CASSFRTGGGTGELFF
TGTGCCAGCAGCTTCCGGACAGGGGGGGGCACCGGGGAGCTGTTTTTT
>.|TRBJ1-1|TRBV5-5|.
CASSPGNTEAFF
TGTGCCAGCAGCCCAGGGAACACTGAAGCTTTCTTT
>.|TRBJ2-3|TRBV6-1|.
CASSGGRSTDTQYF
TGTGCCAGCAGTGGGGGGCGGAGCACAGATACGCAGTATTTT
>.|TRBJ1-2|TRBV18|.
CAAKAPFDNGYTF
TGTGCAGCTAAGGCACCGTTTGACAATGGCTACACCTTC
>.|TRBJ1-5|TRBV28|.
CASTGTRNQPQHF
TGTGCCAGCACCGGGACTCGAAATCAGCCCCAGCATTTT
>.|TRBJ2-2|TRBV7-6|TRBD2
CASSYSSGSGSASGELFF
TGTGCCAGCAGCTACAGTAGCGGGAGTGGTTCAGCCTCCGGGGAGCTGTTTTTT
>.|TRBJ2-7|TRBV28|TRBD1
CASTLTGAYEQYF
TGTGCCAGCACCCTGACAGGGGCTTACGAGCAGTACTTC
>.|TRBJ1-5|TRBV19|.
CASSGLQDNQPQHF
TGTGCCAGTAGTGGTTTGCAGGACAATCAGCCCCAGCATTTT
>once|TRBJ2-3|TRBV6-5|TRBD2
CASRRLAGGTDTQYF
TGTGCCAGCAGGCGACTAGCGGGAGGCACAGATACGCAGTATTTT
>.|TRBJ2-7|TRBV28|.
CASSHAWNSGSYEQYF
TGTGCCAGCAGTCACGCATGGAATAGCGGCTCCTACGAGCAGTACTTC
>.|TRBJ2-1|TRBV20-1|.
CSGYGSNEQFF
TGCAGTGGATACGGGAGTAATGAGCAGTTCTTC
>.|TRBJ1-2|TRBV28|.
CASSFRALGYGYTF
TGTGCCAGCAGTTTTAGAGCCCTCGGGTATGGCTACACCTTC
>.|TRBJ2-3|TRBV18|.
CASLQTSTDTQYF
TGTGCCAGCTTACAGACCAGCACAGATACGCAGTATTTT
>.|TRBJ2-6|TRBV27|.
CASRRLLGTPSSGANVLTF
TGTGCCAGCAGGAGACTCCTCGGGACACCAAGCTCTGGGGCCAACGTCCTGACTTTC
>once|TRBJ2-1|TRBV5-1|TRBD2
CASSGTTGLWEAGGVFNEQFF
TGCGCCAGCAGCGGAACCACAGGGCTGTGGGAGGCGGGAGGGGTCTTCAATGAGCAGTTCTTC
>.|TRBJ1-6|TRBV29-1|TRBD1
CSVTTGDSPLHF
TGCAGCGTGACGACAGGGGATTCACCCCTCCACTTT
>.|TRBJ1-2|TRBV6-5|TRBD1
CASSFGTGGPCTF
TGTGCCAGCAGTTTCGGGACAGGGGGGCCTTGCACCTTC
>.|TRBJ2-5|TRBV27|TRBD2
CASSLTSGSETQYF
TGTGCCAGCAGTTTGACTAGCGGTTCAGAGACCCAGTACTTC
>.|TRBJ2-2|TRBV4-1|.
CASSGGGTGELFF
TGCGCCAGTTCTGGGGGCGGGACCGGGGAGCTGTTTTTT
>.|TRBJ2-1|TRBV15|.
CATSRLSGFKGDNEQFF
TGTGCCACCAGCAGATTGTCAGGGTTCAAGGGGGACAATGAGCAGTTCTTC
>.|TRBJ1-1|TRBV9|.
CASSVARGPNTEAFF
TGTGCCAGCAGCGTAGCACGAGGCCCGAACACTGAAGCTTTCTTT
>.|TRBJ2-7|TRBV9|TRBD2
CASSGSGRGSDRSYEQYF
TGTGCCAGCAGCGGAAGCGGGAGAGGCTCAGATCGCTCCTACGAGCAGTACTTC
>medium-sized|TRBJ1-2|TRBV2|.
CASSVTAGHGYTF
TGTGCCAGCAGTGTAACCGCGGGTCATGGCTACACCTTC
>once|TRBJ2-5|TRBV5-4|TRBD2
CASSLGTSGVETQYF
TGTGCCAGCAGCTTGGGGACTAGCGGGGTAGAGACCCAGTACTTC
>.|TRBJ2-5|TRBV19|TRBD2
CASSIDAGTSGREETQYF
TGTGCCAGTAGTATCGACGCCGGGACTAGCGGGAGGGAGGAGACCCAGTACTTC
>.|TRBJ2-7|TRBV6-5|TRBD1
CASSYQGQGYEQYF
TGTGCCAGCAGTTATCAGGGACAGGGGTACGAGCAGTACTTC
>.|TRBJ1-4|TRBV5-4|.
CASSFGPPEKLFF
TGTGCCAGCAGCTTTGGCCCACCCGAAAAACTGTTTTTT
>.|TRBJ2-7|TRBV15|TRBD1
CATSSWTGFNEQYF
TGTGCCACCAGCAGCTGGACAGGTTTTAACGAGCAGTACTTC
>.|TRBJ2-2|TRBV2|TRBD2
CASRGGTGTGELFF
TGTGCCAGCCGGGGGGGTACGGGCACCGGGGAGCTGTTTTTT
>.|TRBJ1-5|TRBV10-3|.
CAISGGSGFQPQHF
TGTGCCATCAGTGGTGGATCGGGATTTCAGCCCCAGCATTTT
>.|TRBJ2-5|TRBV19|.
CASSPRQGQETQYF
TGTGCCAGTAGTCCCCGGCAGGGGCAAGAGACCCAGTACTTC
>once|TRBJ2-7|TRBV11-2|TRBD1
CASSPSYRGRDSYEQYF
TGTGCCAGCAGCCCCTCGTACAGGGGGCGGGACTCCTACGAGCAGTACTTC
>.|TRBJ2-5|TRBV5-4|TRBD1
CASSRQGAAETQYF
TGTGCCAGCAGCAGACAGGGGGCCGCTGAGACCCAGTACTTC
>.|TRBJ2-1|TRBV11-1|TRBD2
CASSLVASGRANEQFF
TGTGCCAGCAGCTTAGTTGCTAGCGGGAGGGCCAATGAGCAGTTCTTC
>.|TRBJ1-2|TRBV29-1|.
CSVEQDGYTF
TGCAGCGTTGAACAGGATGGCTACACCTTC
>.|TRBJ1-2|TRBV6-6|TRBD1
CASSSQGAGGYTF
TGTGCCAGCAGTTCACAGGGGGCCGGGGGCTACACCTTC
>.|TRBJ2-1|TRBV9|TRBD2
CASSGAGLASGNEQFF
TGTGCCAGCAGCGGCGCAGGACTAGCGTCAGGAAATGAGCAGTTCTTC
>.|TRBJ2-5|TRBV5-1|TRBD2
CASSLSGGAETQYF
TGCGCCAGCAGCTTGTCGGGAGGGGCTGAGACCCAGTACTTC
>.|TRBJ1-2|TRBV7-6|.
CASSLRDGDYGYTF
TGTGCCAGCAGCCTGAGAGACGGAGACTATGGCTACACCTTC
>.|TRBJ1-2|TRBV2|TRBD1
CASSEQGANYGYTF
TGTGCCAGCAGTGAACAGGGGGCTAACTATGGCTACACCTTC